The 26 T cell receptor beta chains in this list originate from one sample, sequenced in a study of blood T cell repertoires in COVID-19. Only in-frame clones appear in the TCRdb table, and some are missing; sequencing was by immunoSEQ multiplex PCR. The profile shows some 150,000 clones, roughly 83% of them singletons. Sequencing was performed on PBMCs or T cells enriched from blood (not recorded which). These receptors all come from a man over 45 who had recovered from COVID-19.

The chain carries TRBV30 and TRBJ2-1; tentatively, D is TRBD1 (6 bases). CDR1 is GTSNPN, CDR2 SVGIG, per germline (reference sequence). This CDR3 has 11 residues. V lost 7 bases and J lost 4, with 8 bases in between. The CDR3 nucleotides read TGTGCCTCCCAGGGGTACAATGAGCAGTTCTTC. It encodes CASQGYNEQFF.

The genes are TRBV27 and TRBJ1-5; TRBD1 agrees at 7 bases. The J segment lost 3 bases and the V segment lost 5 bases, leaving 10 bases of the junction unmatched. Germline V gene sequence: CDR1 MNHEY, CDR2 SMNVEV (reference sequence). There are 16 residues in the CDR3. CDR3 amino acids: CASSPTNGTVNQPQHF. DNA of the CDR3: TGTGCCAGCAGTCCGACCAACGGGACAGTCAATCAGCCCCAGCATTTT.

The CDR3 protein is CASSYSPSSQGNEQFF. The CDR3 DNA sequence: TGTGCCAGCAGTTACTCGCCAAGTTCACAGGGCAATGAGCAGTTCTTC. The V and J genes are TRBV6-5 and TRBJ2-1; TRBD1 might be the D (6 bases). V dropped 0 bases and J dropped 6 bases, with 15 bases sitting between them. Germline assignment: CDR1 MNHEY and CDR2 SVGAGI. The CDR3 has 16 residues.

This clone was found once. The chain uses TRBV27 and TRBJ1-5; TRBD1 matches 7 bases. Germline-derived CDR1 and CDR2 are MNHEY and SMNVEV (reference sequence). After removal of 6 bases from V and 6 bases from J, the junction contained 11 bases not matched to a gene. The CDR3 is 15 amino acids. The CDR3 sequence is CASSYTGAPGQPQHF. As DNA, the CDR3 is TGTGCCAGCAGCTATACAGGGGCCCCCGGTCAGCCCCAGCATTTT.

The rearrangement joins TRBV4-3 to TRBJ2-7, with 7 positions matching TRBD2. This CDR3 is built from 15 residues. Per germline, CDR1 LGHNA and CDR2 YSLEER. The V segment lost 2 bases and the J segment 0 bases; nucleotides outside the gene matches: 4. This CDR3 is CASSQLERGSYEQYF. CDR3 coding DNA: TGCGCCAGCAGCCAACTGGAGCGGGGCTCCTACGAGCAGTACTTC.

Only one count was recorded for this clone. This sequence joins TRBV5-4 and TRBJ1-1, with 8 bases aligning to TRBD1. Trimming took 4 bases from V and 1 from J; bases not matched to a gene: 3. Germline CDR1 SGHNT, CDR2 YYREEE (reference sequence). The CDR3 has 14 amino acids. CDR3 residues: CASSIGQGNTEAFF. The CDR3 region has the DNA TGTGCCAGCAGCATCGGACAGGGGAACACTGAAGCTTTCTTT.

Comment on this clone: Other DNA variants within this sample encode the same CDR3. The chain is built from TRBV6-5 and TRBJ2-3, with D tentatively TRBD2 (6 bases). The germline V and J ends were trimmed by 6 bases and 2 bases, with 9 bases remaining between them. The CDR3 totals 13 residues. Germline lookup yields CDR1 MNHEY and CDR2 SVGAGI. The CDR3 region is CASRAGSTDTQYF. CDR3 bases: TGTGCCAGCAGGGCGGGGTCCACAGATACGCAGTATTTT.

The V call is TRBV7-2, the J call TRBJ2-7; 7 bases fit TRBD1. CDR1 and CDR2 from the germline V gene are SGHTA and FQGNSA. With V trimmed by 1 base and J by 6 bases, 3 bases remained unmatched. The CDR3 sequence is 13 residues long. The CDR3 DNA reads TGTGCCAGCAGCTTAGATAACAGGGGCGAGCAGTACTTC. The encoded protein is CASSLDNRGEQYF.

V and J are TRBV7-2 and TRBJ1-2; 9 bases agree with TRBD1. V dropped 0 bases and J dropped 4; count of bases not matched to a gene: 6. The CDR3 is 16 residues long. Germline lookup yields CDR1 SGHTA and CDR2 FQGNSA. The chain's CDR3 is CASSLAGQGVSYGYTF. The CDR3, as DNA: TGTGCCAGCAGCTTAGCGGGACAGGGTGTAAGCTATGGCTACACCTTC.

The chain links TRBV12-3 or TRBV12-4 to TRBJ1-2; D unresolved. Trimming cost V 4 bases and J 7 bases, with 10 bases left between them. CDR3 length: 12 residues. CDR3 nucleotides: TGTGCCAGCAGTTCATCGGGAATTGGCTACACCTTC. This codes for CASSSSGIGYTF.

The chain carries TRBV5-3 and TRBJ1-1; D remains ambiguous. TRBV5-3 is an ORF, and what it does is uncertain. The CDR3 length is 14 residues. V shed 1 base and J shed 0 bases, with 7 bases lying between them. CDR3 DNA: TGTGCCAGAAGCTTGCAGGCGTTGAACACTGAAGCTTTCTTT. Its protein is CARSLQALNTEAFF.

V gene TRBV10-2 combines with J gene TRBJ2-2, with 8 bases lining up with TRBD1. CDR3 length: 14 amino acids. The J segment lost 4 bases and the V segment lost 10 bases, leaving 8 bases of the junction unmatched. Germline assignment: CDR1 WSHSY and CDR2 SAAADI. CDR3 DNA: TGCGCCACTACAGGGGGAGTGAGCACCGGGGAGCTGTTTTTT. Protein: CATTGGVSTGELFF.

The chain links TRBV2 to TRBJ1-1; 8 bases line up with TRBD1. The CDR3 consists of 13 residues. The V gene's germline CDR1 is SNHLY and CDR2 FYNNEI. The V and J ends lost 4 bases and 4 bases, in that order; junction bases with no gene match: 2. The CDR3 region is CASSVDRGTEAFF. The CDR3 region has the DNA TGTGCCAGCAGTGTTGACAGGGGCACTGAAGCTTTCTTT.

This rearrangement joins TRBV9 to TRBJ1-6, with TRBD1 matching 9 bases. With 4 bases clipped from V and 10 bases from J, the junction kept 9 bases outside the gene matches. Germline CDR1 reads SGDLS; CDR2 reads YYNGEE. This CDR3 has 15 amino acids. The CDR3 bases are TGTGCCAGCAGCCGTAAAACAGGGGGCAGCTCACCCCTCCACTTT. Translating gives CASSRKTGGSSPLHF.

The chain employs TRBV24-1 and TRBJ2-5; 7 bases match TRBD2. The CDR3 consists of 16 residues. V lost 5 bases to trimming and J lost 0 bases; unmatched junction nucleotides: 8. CDR1 is KGHDR, CDR2 SFDVKD, per germline. The CDR3 here is CATSGGLENYQETQYF. In nucleotides, the CDR3 is TGTGCCACCAGTGGCGGACTAGAAAACTACCAAGAGACCCAGTACTTC.

V gene TRBV9 combines with J gene TRBJ1-1, with TRBD1 as a possible D gene (5 bases). The CDR3 is 15 residues long. V was pared by 3 bases and J by 0 bases, with 12 bases between. Germline CDR1 is SGDLS and CDR2 is YYNGEE. The CDR3 DNA reads as TGTGCCAGCAGCGCGGACGGCAGGGTGAACACTGAAGCTTTCTTT. It is translated as CASSADGRVNTEAFF.

This clone has just a few counts. CDR3 coding DNA: TGCGCCAGCAGCTTTGGGGGGGCATCCTACGAGCAGTACTTC. It translates to CASSFGGASYEQYF. The chain carries TRBV5-1 and TRBJ2-7; a weak D match, TRBD2 (7 bases). The CDR3 is 14 amino acids. Trimming left V 2 bases short and J 1 base short, with 10 bases between. Per the germline V gene, CDR1 is SGHRS and CDR2 is YFSETQ.

The chain couples TRBV5-1 to TRBJ2-7, with TRBD1 identical over 7 bases. CDR1 SGHRS and CDR2 YFSETQ come from the germline V gene. With V trimmed by 4 bases and J by 7 bases, 14 bases remained unmatched. The CDR3 runs 15 residues. The CDR3 here is CASSKSWDSIQEQYF. DNA for the CDR3: TGCGCCAGCAGCAAGAGCTGGGACAGTATTCAAGAGCAGTACTTC.

CDR3: CASSEGRGQVNGYTF. CDR3 DNA sequence: TGTGCCAGCAGTGAAGGCAGGGGGCAGGTAAATGGCTACACCTTC. This chain links TRBV2 with TRBJ1-2; 8 bases line up with TRBD1. Germline values: CDR1 SNHLY, CDR2 FYNNEI. V lost 1 base, J lost 6 bases, and 7 bases stayed unmatched. The CDR3 sequence is 15 residues long.

The rearrangement uses TRBV4-1 and TRBJ2-1; perhaps TRBD1 as D (6 bases). Trimming left V 3 bases short and J 6 bases short, with 12 bases between. This CDR3 is built from 14 residues. Looked up from germline, CDR1 is MGHRA and CDR2 is YSYEKL. Written as DNA, the CDR3 is TGCGCCAGCAGCCACGGTCCAGGGGCCAATGAGCAGTTCTTC. Amino acids: CASSHGPGANEQFF.

This chain joins TRBV19 and TRBJ1-4, with D hard to call. V was pared by 6 bases and J by 5 bases, with 16 bases between. This CDR3 spans 15 amino acids. In germline, CDR1 is LNHDA, CDR2 SQIVND (reference sequence). Here the CDR3 reads CASREARGGNEKLFF. The CDR3 DNA sequence: TGTGCCAGTAGAGAGGCCCGGGGAGGGAATGAAAAACTGTTTTTT. Looking up the rest from reference TRBV19 and TRBJ1-4 gives the full variable domain: DGGITQSPKYLFRKEGQNVTLSCEQNLNHDAMYWYRQDPGQGLRLIYYSQIVNDFQKGDIAEGYSVSREKKESFPLTVTSAQKNPTAFYLCASREARGGNEKLFFGSGTQLSVL.

The chain couples TRBV25-1 to TRBJ2-4; no definite D call. The CDR3 has 14 amino acids. V shed 2 bases and J shed 5 bases, with 10 bases lying between them. Looked up from germline, CDR1 is MGHDK and CDR2 is SYGVNS. CDR3 nucleotide sequence: TGTGCCAGCAGTGAACCGTCCCGAGAAAACATTCAGTACTTC. This gives the protein CASSEPSRENIQYF.

The chain recombines TRBV3-1 (or the pseudogene TRBV3-2) with TRBJ2-2; 8 bases line up with TRBD2. CDR1 is LGHDT and CDR2 is YNNKEL in the germline V gene (reference sequence). V trimming: 1 base; J trimming: 4 bases; junction bases outside the gene matches: 8. This CDR3 region has 17 residues. CDR3 protein: CASSQGASGGFTGELFF. The DNA for the CDR3 is TGTGCCAGCAGCCAAGGGGCAAGCGGGGGCTTCACCGGGGAGCTGTTTTTT.

The chain links TRBV7-9 to TRBJ1-6; D remains ambiguous. Germline V gives CDR1 SEHNR, CDR2 FQNEAQ (reference sequence). The CDR3 consists of 11 residues. Trimming pared 5 bases from V and 15 bases from J, leaving 11 bases between. CDR3 in amino acids: CASSKSLYLHF. The CDR3 DNA follows: TGTGCCAGCAGCAAATCCCTTTACCTCCACTTT.

The chain joins TRBV5-5 to TRBJ2-5, with 11 bases that match TRBD2. Germline assignment: CDR1 SGHKS and CDR2 YYEKEE (reference sequence). Unmatched junction bases numbered 6, after V lost 0 bases and J lost 5 bases. This CDR3 has 16 amino acids. The DNA of the CDR3 is TGTGCCAGCAGCTTGGTGGTAGCGGGGGGGCGGGAGACCCAGTACTTC. This codes for CASSLVVAGGRETQYF.

This chain connects TRBV6-5 to TRBJ1-1; TRBD1 is a possible D gene (6 bases). The ends were cut back, 4 bases at V and 1 base at J, with 10 bases in the middle. From germline, CDR1 is MNHEY and CDR2 SVGAGI. This CDR3 comprises 14 residues. CDR3 sequence: CASSWGGPNTEAFF. CDR3 bases: TGTGCCAGCAGTTGGGGGGGCCCGAACACTGAAGCTTTCTTT.